A selection of T cell receptor beta chains follows, all from one sample in a study of read filtering for tumor transcriptome and immune sequencing. TCRdb reprocessed the reads with MiXCR, giving one entry per CDR3 protein. The sample lists 45,000 to 55,000 distinct CDR3 sequences, approximately 12% occurring once. What was sequenced was a population of CD138-negative cells sorted from bone marrow. The source is a donor aged 40 or older with multiple myeloma. CDR3s include the opening cysteine and the closing phenylalanine or tryptophan. D genes are given only for firm matches. Size is omitted from some rows. Given values are once, few, many or a class for expanded clones.

d_call	v_call	clone_size	cdr3_length	j_call	cdr3_aa	cdr3_nt
.	TRBV29-1	many	15	TRBJ1-1	CSVGATRRRNTEAFF	TGCAGCGTTGGGGCCACGAGGAGGCGGAACACTGAAGCTTTCTTT
TRBD2	TRBV6-4	many	16	TRBJ2-3	CASSDVAGGPTDTQYF	TGTGCCAGCAGTGACGTAGCGGGAGGGCCGACAGATACGCAGTATTTT
TRBD1	TRBV2	many	15	TRBJ2-5	CASSFTGQGTETQYF	TGTGCCAGCAGTTTTACGGGACAGGGGACGGAGACCCAGTACTTC
TRBD1	TRBV29-1	many	14	TRBJ1-1	CSVESPGGTTEAFF	TGCAGCGTTGAATCGCCAGGGGGGACCACTGAAGCTTTCTTT
TRBD1	TRBV11-2	many	14	TRBJ1-1	CASSPAGTGNEAFF	TGTGCCAGCAGCCCCGCCGGGACAGGGAATGAAGCTTTCTTT
TRBD2	TRBV4-1	many	16	TRBJ2-1	CASSQERLADYNEQFF	TGCGCCAGCAGCCAAGAACGGCTAGCGGACTACAATGAGCAGTTCTTC
.	TRBV28	many	13	TRBJ1-5	CASSFGVFQPQHF	TGTGCCAGCAGTTTCGGGGTGTTTCAGCCCCAGCATTTT
.	TRBV12-3/TRBV12-4	many	17	TRBJ1-2	CASSNLKLGEDNYGYTF	TGTGCCAGCAGTAACCTCAAGCTGGGGGAGGATAACTATGGCTACACCTTC
.	TRBV28	many	18	TRBJ2-5	CASSSSGLAGPYQETQYF	.
.	TRBV5-1	.	16	TRBJ1-1	CASSLFVGASNIEASF	TGCGCCAGCAGCTTGTTTGTGGGGGCATCGAACATTGAAGCTTCCTTT
TRBD2	TRBV20-1	many	15	TRBJ2-1	CSAMTSGSSYNEQFF	TGCAGTGCTATGACTAGCGGGAGCTCCTACAATGAGCAGTTCTTC
.	TRBV7-9	many	14	TRBJ2-5	CASSSPGLKETQYF	TGTGCCAGCAGCTCCCCGGGACTTAAAGAGACCCAGTACTTC
.	TRBV7-3	many	18	TRBJ1-1	CASIPLGPGLDENTEAFF	TGTGCCAGCATCCCTCTTGGGCCAGGGCTGGATGAGAACACTGAAGCTTTCTTT
.	TRBV7-8	many	16	TRBJ2-3	CASSLLAPASTDTQYF	TGTGCCAGCAGCTTACTCGCGCCGGCTAGCACAGATACGCAGTATTTT
.	TRBV7-9	many	15	TRBJ2-5	CASSLLRGLSETQYF	TGTGCCAGCAGCTTACTGCGGGGTCTGTCGGAGACCCAGTACTTC
TRBD1	TRBV3-1	many	15	TRBJ1-6	CASSRGGQGNSPLHF	TGTGCCAGCAGCCGCGGGGGACAGGGTAATTCACCCCTCCACTTT
.	TRBV5-6	many	11	TRBJ2-2	CASSPPGELFF	TGTGCCAGCAGTCCTCCCGGGGAGCTGTTTTTT
.	TRBV10-3	many	14	TRBJ2-7	CAISGDGGSYEQYF	TGTGCCATCAGTGGAGACGGGGGTTCCTACGAGCAGTACTTC
TRBD2	TRBV7-9	many	15	TRBJ2-7	CASSSLDSGAYEQYF	TGTGCCAGCAGCTCCCTGGATAGCGGGGCCTACGAGCAGTACTTC
TRBD2	TRBV19	many	16	TRBJ2-1	CASRWGGAGGPYEQFF	TGTGCCAGTAGATGGGGAGGAGCGGGAGGGCCGTATGAGCAGTTCTTC
TRBD2	TRBV6-5	many	14	TRBJ2-5	CASRRLAGGGTQYF	TGTGCCAGCAGACGTCTAGCGGGAGGAGGGACCCAGTACTTC
.	TRBV6-1	few	16	TRBJ1-5	CASSEMSGARNQPQHF	TGTGCCAGCAGTGAAATGTCGGGGGCGCGCAATCAGCCCCAGCATTTT
TRBD1	TRBV20-1	many	11	TRBJ2-7	CSVQGAHEQYF	TGCAGTGTACAGGGGGCCCACGAGCAGTACTTC
.	TRBV5-5	many	15	TRBJ1-4	CASSLQGATNEKLFF	TGTGCCAGCTCGCTACAGGGTGCAACTAATGAAAAACTGTTTTTT
TRBD2	TRBV7-2	medium-sized	15	TRBJ2-7	CASSSGLAGGNEQYF	TGTGCCAGCAGCTCGGGACTAGCGGGAGGTAACGAGCAGTACTTC
.	TRBV5-4	.	12	TRBJ1-6	CASNEPQSPLHF	TGTGCCAGCAACGAACCGCAATCACCCCTCCACTTT
.	TRBV7-6	.	18	TRBJ2-1	CASSPQYSSRSSYNEQFF	TGTGCCAGCAGCCCACAGTATTCTAGCAGGAGTTCCTACAATGAGCAGTTCTTC
.	TRBV7-2	many	14	TRBJ2-7	CASSKDWGDGEQYF	TGTGCCAGCAGCAAAGACTGGGGGGATGGAGAGCAGTACTTC
TRBD2	TRBV20-1	.	14	TRBJ2-1	CSAGVSGRTNEQFF	TGCAGTGCGGGAGTTAGCGGGAGAACCAATGAGCAGTTCTTC
TRBD1	TRBV28	many	13	TRBJ2-7	CASDRTGGLEQYF	TGTGCCAGCGACAGGACAGGGGGCTTGGAGCAGTACTTC
.	TRBV20-1	many	14	TRBJ2-2	CSAVGGGNTGELFF	TGCAGTGCTGTGGGGGGCGGGAACACCGGGGAGCTGTTTTTT
.	TRBV2	medium-sized	14	TRBJ2-1	CASSEGWAADEQFF	TGTGCCAGCTCCGAGGGATGGGCCGCGGATGAGCAGTTCTTC